The clone carrying this T cell receptor (beta chain) has just a few counts. Antigen specificity is unknown. The CDR3 spans 11 residues. Germline values: CDR1 MNHEY, CDR2 SVGEGT. V dropped 2 bases and J dropped 6 bases, with 3 bases sitting between them. As the method for making TCR beta libraries, quantitative 5'-RACE with molecular barcodes was used. TCRdb redid the calling of the 5' RACE reads with MiXCR, one entry per CDR3 protein. The data contain around 430,000 distinct CDR3 sequences, over 15% of them singletons. The sample is drawn from a study of CD8 T cells in ankylosing spondylitis. Findings and limits, study-wide: Disease-associated clones were reportedly significantly overrepresented in matched ankylosing spondylitis synovial fluid. Blood from ankylosing spondylitis patients appeared to carry a characteristic eight-variant TCR beta motif. CD8+ cells made up the disease-linked clones, which were relatively rare in peripheral blood. Reports of some motif variants in reactive arthritis synovial fluid and blood predate this one.

Sequencing was done on a sample of blood, either unsorted or a sorted T cell fraction (not recorded which). The chain joins TRBV6-2 or TRBV6-3 to TRBJ2-3; D gene unclear. The sequence derives from a male donor with ankylosing spondylitis. CDR3 bases: TGTGCCAGCAGTTACCCCGATACGCAGTATTTT. This encodes CASSYPDTQYF.